This T cell receptor (beta chain) was recorded in a study of blood T cell repertoires in COVID-19. Germline loops: CDR1 SGHTA, CDR2 FQGNSA. The length of the CDR3 is 15 residues. With 0 bases removed from V and 7 bases from J, the gap between germline ends came to 15 bases. Data came from immunoSEQ multiplex PCR; TCRdb stores just in-frame clones and leaves some out. The sample lists some 250,000 clones, around 82% occurring once. The sequencing sample was made of peripheral blood. This chain joins TRBV7-2 and TRBJ2-5; perhaps TRBD2 as D (5 bases). This TCR was sampled from a man at least 80 years old with acute or convalescent COVID-19. The CDR3 DNA is TGTGCCAGCAGCTTAGCGGGAAAGAGGGAAGCGACCCAGTACTTC. Residues: CASSLAGKREATQYF.